These T cell receptor beta chains were read from a single sample in a study of cytomegalovirus exposure and HLA in healthy donors. Clones were read by immunoSEQ multiplex PCR, and TCRdb kept only the in-frame ones, dropping some. The sample carries tens of thousands of clones, around 80% recorded once. Sequences were obtained from PBMCs. These receptors came from a young man in good health and CMV-seronegative. Each CDR3 is given with its conserved first and last residue. The D gene is left open where the match is weak. Size values are once, few and many counts, or a class for expanded clones, and some rows have none.

size: once; D: NA; V: TRBV9; J: TRBJ1-1; DNA: TGTGCCAGCAGCGCCACCACAGGGACCGAGACTTTCTTT; CDR3: CASSATTGTETFF
size: NA; D: NA; V: TRBV7-9; J: TRBJ1-2; DNA: TGTGCCAGCAGCCGCGCGGGGAGAGAGAAGGATGGCTACACCTTC; CDR3: CASSRAGREKDGYTF
size: NA; D: NA; V: TRBV28; J: TRBJ1-1; DNA: TGTGCCAGCAGTGCGGGAGAAGAGAACACTGAAGCTTTCTTT; CDR3: CASSAGEENTEAFF
size: once; D: TRBD1; V: TRBV7-9; J: TRBJ1-1; DNA: TGTGCCAGCAGCCAGGGGGTGAACACTGAAGCTTTCTTT; CDR3: CASSQGVNTEAFF
size: NA; D: NA; V: TRBV28; J: TRBJ1-2; DNA: TGTGCCAGCAGTCACGGGACAAACTATGGCTACACCTTC; CDR3: CASSHGTNYGYTF
size: NA; D: NA; V: TRBV21-1; J: TRBJ1-2; DNA: TGTGCCAGCAGCCCAACTCCGGGAGCTATGGACTATGGCTACACCTTC; CDR3: CASSPTPGAMDYGYTF
size: NA; D: TRBD2; V: TRBV10-1; J: TRBJ2-3; DNA: TGCGCCAGCAGTGAGTCGGGTAGCGGGGGGAGCACAGATACGCAGTATTTT; CDR3: CASSESGSGGSTDTQYF
size: NA; D: NA; V: TRBV4-3; J: TRBJ1-2; DNA: TGCGCCAGCAGCCAAGATCGGGGGGCAGGGAACACCTTC; CDR3: CASSQDRGAGNTF
size: once; D: TRBD1; V: TRBV4-2; J: TRBJ1-5; DNA: TGTGCCAGCAGCCAAGTAGGGACAGGGTATCAGCCCCAGCATTTT; CDR3: CASSQVGTGYQPQHF
size: NA; D: TRBD2; V: TRBV29-1; J: TRBJ2-7; DNA: TGCAGCGTGCGCTGGGAGGGCGGCCCATACGAGCAGTACTTC; CDR3: CSVRWEGGPYEQYF
size: NA; D: TRBD1; V: TRBV5-6; J: TRBJ1-1; DNA: TGTGCCAGCAGCACCGGGACAGGGCATGAAGCTTTCTTT; CDR3: CASSTGTGHEAFF
size: NA; D: TRBD2; V: TRBV19; J: TRBJ2-3; DNA: TGTGCCAGTAGCCTGCTAGCGGGTTCGGGCACAGATACGCAGTATTTT; CDR3: CASSLLAGSGTDTQYF
size: NA; D: NA; V: TRBV6-5; J: TRBJ1-2; DNA: TGTGCCAGCAGAACGGACAGAGGGGGCTATGGCTACACCTTC; CDR3: CASRTDRGGYGYTF
size: NA; D: NA; V: TRBV28; J: TRBJ1-6; DNA: TGTGCCAGCAGGACCCTTGGGCAGGGGAAGTTTGATTCACCCCTCCACTTT; CDR3: CASRTLGQGKFDSPLHF
size: NA; D: NA; V: TRBV27; J: TRBJ1-1; DNA: TGTGTCAGCACCTACGAGGAGGCACAGCCCAATGTGGCTGAAGCTTTCTTT; CDR3: CVSTYEEAQPNVAEAFF
size: once; D: TRBD1; V: TRBV28; J: TRBJ2-5; DNA: TGTGCCAGCAGTTCCCATACCTCTGAACAGGGGTGGCAAGAGACCCAGTACTTC; CDR3: CASSSHTSEQGWQETQYF
size: NA; D: TRBD1; V: TRBV5-1; J: TRBJ2-1; DNA: TGCGCCAGCGGGCAGACAGGGGGCTTCTACAATGAGCAGTTCTTC; CDR3: CASGQTGGFYNEQFF
size: NA; D: TRBD2; V: TRBV20-1; J: TRBJ2-3; DNA: TGTAGCGGGAGGGCCATGGATACGCAGTATTTT; CDR3: CSGRAMDTQYF
size: NA; D: TRBD1; V: TRBV6-1; J: TRBJ1-5; DNA: TGTGCCAGCAGTGTGGACAGGGGAAGGCCCCAGCATTTT; CDR3: CASSVDRGRPQHF
size: NA; D: NA; V: TRBV5-8; J: TRBJ1-6; DNA: TGTGCCAGCAGCTTCCGGTCAAGCTCCTATAATTCACCCCTCCACTTT; CDR3: CASSFRSSSYNSPLHF
size: NA; D: NA; V: TRBV4-1; J: TRBJ2-1; DNA: TGCGCCAGCAGCCAAGACAGTGGGCTCGGAGGGAACAATGAGCAGTTCTTC; CDR3: CASSQDSGLGGNNEQFF
size: NA; D: NA; V: TRBV28; J: TRBJ1-3; DNA: TGTGCCAGCAGTCAGGGCACCGGAAACACCATATATTTT; CDR3: CASSQGTGNTIYF
size: NA; D: NA; V: TRBV15; J: TRBJ2-5; DNA: TGTGCCACCAGCAGAGTGGCGGGGTTTACTTTGGAGACCCAGTACTTC; CDR3: CATSRVAGFTLETQYF
size: NA; D: TRBD1; V: TRBV28; J: TRBJ2-7; DNA: TGTGCCAGCATTACTCCCGGGACAGGAACCTACGAGCAGTACTTC; CDR3: CASITPGTGTYEQYF
size: NA; D: TRBD2; V: TRBV10-3; J: TRBJ2-1; DNA: TGTGCCATTACCGGGACTAGCTCCGCCAATGAGCAGTTCTTC; CDR3: CAITGTSSANEQFF
size: NA; D: NA; V: TRBV5-1; J: TRBJ2-5; DNA: TGCGCCAGCAGCTTACGGAGGGCGCCGCAAGAGACCCAGTACTTC; CDR3: CASSLRRAPQETQYF
size: NA; D: TRBD1; V: TRBV7-3; J: TRBJ2-5; DNA: TGTGCCAGCAGCACACAGGGGGCCGGGGAGACCCAGTACTTC; CDR3: CASSTQGAGETQYF
size: NA; D: TRBD2; V: TRBV2; J: TRBJ2-5; DNA: TGTGCCAGCGGGACCAGGACTAGCGGGTGGGAGACCCAGTACTTC; CDR3: CASGTRTSGWETQYF
size: NA; D: TRBD1; V: TRBV27; J: TRBJ1-5; DNA: TGTGCCATTGCCTCCGGACAGGGTACGACTCAGCCCCAGCATTTT; CDR3: CAIASGQGTTQPQHF
size: NA; D: NA; V: TRBV5-1; J: TRBJ2-2; DNA: TGCGCCAGCAGCTTGCCGGGGCAGGGGAGCACCGGGGAGCTGTTTTTT; CDR3: CASSLPGQGSTGELFF
size: NA; D: NA; V: TRBV11-2; J: TRBJ2-7; DNA: TGTGCCAGCAGCTTAACGAGGGTCACTTACGAGCAGTACTTC; CDR3: CASSLTRVTYEQYF
size: NA; D: NA; V: TRBV5-6; J: TRBJ1-2; DNA: TGTGCCAGCAGCTTGGCCCCAGGGGCTAACTATGGCTACACCTTC; CDR3: CASSLAPGANYGYTF
size: NA; D: NA; V: TRBV5-4; J: TRBJ2-5; DNA: TGTGCCAGCAGCTTGAGGGAGGAGGCCCAGTACTTC; CDR3: CASSLREEAQYF
size: NA; D: NA; V: TRBV5-1; J: TRBJ2-3; DNA: TGCGCCAGCAGCTTGTCCTCAGTCGGGACAGATACGCAGTATTTT; CDR3: CASSLSSVGTDTQYF
size: NA; D: NA; V: TRBV11-2; J: TRBJ1-5; DNA: TGTGCCAGCAGCTTCAACAGAAATCAGCCCCAGCATTTT; CDR3: CASSFNRNQPQHF
size: NA; D: TRBD1; V: TRBV15; J: TRBJ2-1; DNA: TGTGCCACCAGCAGCCGGGACAGGGGGCTCAATGAGCAGTTCTTC; CDR3: CATSSRDRGLNEQFF
size: NA; D: NA; V: TRBV19; J: TRBJ1-5; DNA: TGTGCCTCGAGCGTGTTTGTCCATCAGCCCCAGCATTTT; CDR3: CASSVFVHQPQHF
size: NA; D: NA; V: TRBV28; J: TRBJ1-1; DNA: TGTGCCAGCAGTTTAGACAGCCAGCCAGCTTTCTTT; CDR3: CASSLDSQPAFF
size: few; D: NA; V: TRBV5-4; J: TRBJ2-3; DNA: TGTGCCAGCAGCTTGTCACAGGATACAGATACGCAGTATTTT; CDR3: CASSLSQDTDTQYF
size: NA; D: TRBD1; V: TRBV6-6; J: TRBJ1-2; DNA: TGTGCCAGCAGTCCCCGGGACAGGATTTCGGACTATGGCTACACCTTC; CDR3: CASSPRDRISDYGYTF